This entry features one T cell receptor beta chain sequence. A few counts support this clone. Its antigen is still unknown. Base quality data are lacking; no much larger clone is found one base away. The collaborating institutions used their own protocols to collect whole blood in K2EDTA tubes. For TCRbeta analysis, collaborators shipped samples in one of three forms: frozen whole blood, isolated PBMCs, or DNA extracted from either of those sample types. The immunoSEQ Assay, a bias-controlled multiplex PCR, was used to amplify TCRbeta CDR3 regions from genomic DNA. The study's processing was this. The number of nucleated cells in each sample was estimated by amplification of reference gene primers within the assay. Sequence reads were collapsed and filtered to measure the absolute abundance of every unique TCRbeta CDR3 rearrangement. For each sample, productive Simpson clonality was calculated as the square root of Simpson's diversity index over productive rearrangements. This immuneACCESS table, as held by TCRdb, lists in-frame sequences with V and J called but not all clones. Of the missing ones, under half trace to an unresolved V gene in checked studies; the others have no known cause. The V and J calls and clone size come from that table; D and trimming were worked out from the DNA. The sample contains about 120,000 clones, about three quarters of them found a single time. 5% to 7.5% of the sample is in the top ten clones.

This record comes from a study of blood T cell repertoires in COVID-19 (dated by TCRdb to about 2020). Turning to the overall study: The collaborator samples originated in the United States, Italy and Spain and spanned the acute and convalescent phases of COVID-19. The dataset comprised deeply sampled blood TCRbeta repertoires from subjects exposed to, actively infected with, or recovered from COVID-19. HLA class I and class II types, where available, came from metadata supplied by the sample provider rather than from assay-based typing. The sample metadata nearly always contained a de-identified subject ID, COVID-19 status, age in years and sex. A freely available public database, intended as a resource for researchers studying the immune response to SARS-CoV-2, is where the repertoires were released. Samples were obtained from the ongoing ImmuneRACE study (first 160 participants) and from about 1,300 subjects provided by 6 global collaborators. The prospective study material was composed of cDNA or gDNA derived from T cells, B-cell-depleted T cells, or PBMCs. Broad study findings and their caveats: Clinical and demographic metadata were provided uncurated, with the amount varying by source and participant.

From the cysteine up to the phenylalanine, the CDR3 has a length of 15 residues. Of all the DNA, just the CDR3 is kept, 45 bases in frame from base 1. Unmatched junction bases come to 6, with V trimmed by 6 bases and J by 3 bases. The germline V gene encodes CDR1 SQVTM and CDR2 ANQGSEA. This sequence uses TRBV29-1 and TRBJ2-5; a stretch of 14 junction bases matches TRBD2. This clonotype was obtained from a man between 65 and 85 years old with acute or convalescent COVID-19. Sequenced: peripheral blood. In nucleotide form, the sequence is TGCAGCGTCGCGACTAGCGGGGGGGCCGAAGAGACCCAGTACTTC. Its amino acids are CSVATSGGAEETQYF. The CDR3, completed at both ends by the reference TRBV29-1 and TRBJ2-5 genes, gives the full variable domain SAVISQKPSRDICQRGTSLTIQCQVDSQVTMMFWYRQQPGQSLTLIATANQGSEATYESGFVIDKFPISRPNLTFSTLTVSNMSPEDSSIYLCSVATSGGAEETQYFGPGTRLLVL.